The 22 T cell receptor beta chains below come from one sample, sequenced in a study of CD8+CD57+ T cells in acquired aplastic anemia (dated by TCRdb to the late 2010s). The sequencer was an Illumina HiSeq 2000. Genomic DNA served as template for TCR beta VDJ combination and CDR3 sequence profiling. TCRdb cleaned the public reads at Q25 with fastp, built clones with MiXCR and kept in-frame beta chains. Each CDR3 protein gets just one entry, which takes the most common genes and DNA from the rows behind it. The sample data list around 170,000 distinct CDR3 sequences, and roughly half of these were observed just once. The ten largest clones add up to approximately 3% of the sample. The material sequenced was sorted CD4+, CD8+, or CD8+CD57+ T cells (not recorded which) from PBMCs. These receptors were collected from a human donor in good health.

In this sample, this clonotype turned up many times. V usage is TRBV2 and J usage is TRBJ2-7; D is possibly TRBD1 (6 bases). Germline lookup yields CDR1 SNHLY and CDR2 FYNNEI. CDR3 length: 16 residues. The V gene lost 3 bases and the J gene lost 6 bases, with 21 bases spanning the gap. CDR3 loop: CASSEGGGHIRGEQYF. In DNA, the CDR3 is TGTGCCAGCAGTGAGGGTGGCGGACATATCAGGGGCGAGCAGTACTTC.

This clonotype was observed a handful of times. The rearrangement uses TRBV7-2 and TRBJ2-1; possible D gene TRBD2, 5 bases. The germline V and J ends were trimmed by 4 bases and 7 bases, with 11 bases remaining between them. The CDR3 contains 13 residues. Germline assignment: CDR1 SGHTA and CDR2 FQGNSA. The CDR3 DNA reads as TGTGCCAGCAGCTCGCGGACGGGGAATGAGCAGTTCTTC. Protein: CASSSRTGNEQFF. Full variable domain (outside the CDR3, taken from reference TRBV7-2 and TRBJ2-1): GAGVSQSPSNKVTEKGKDVELRCDPISGHTALYWYRQSLGQGLEFLIYFQGNSAPDKSGLPSDRFSAERTGGSVSTLTIQRTQQEDSAVYLCASSSRTGNEQFFGPGTRLTVL.

This clonotype has only one observation. CDR3 in DNA: TGTGCCATACGCATAGCGGGACCCGGGGAGCTGTTTTTT. Its translation: CAIRIAGPGELFF. This chain joins TRBV2 and TRBJ2-2; the match to TRBD2 covers 8 bases. Germline V gene lookup returns CDR1 SNHLY and CDR2 FYNNEI. The CDR3 covers 13 residues. J was trimmed by 6 bases and V by 10 bases; bases with no gene match: 7. The whole variable domain, remainder taken from reference TRBV2 and TRBJ2-2, is EPEVTQTPSHQVTQMGQEVILRCVPISNHLYFYWYRQILGQKVEFLVSFYNNEISEKSEIFDDQFSVERPDGSNFTLKIRSTKLEDSAMYFCAIRIAGPGELFFGEGSRLTVL.

The genes are TRBV6-2 or TRBV6-3 and TRBJ2-2, with 13 bases lining up with TRBD2. CDR3 length equals 18 residues. Germline CDR1 and CDR2: MNHEY and SVGEGT. Unmatched junction bases numbered 4, after V lost 2 bases and J lost 1 base. Here the CDR3 reads CASSYRGLAGQNTGELFF. The CDR3 coding sequence is TGTGCCAGCAGTTACCGGGGACTAGCGGGACAGAACACCGGGGAGCTGTTTTTT.

This clonotype was found many times. The chain combines TRBV4-1 with TRBJ2-1; TRBD2 might be the D (5 bases). CDR1 and CDR2 (germline): MGHRA, YSYEKL. Trimming shortened V by 3 bases and J by 8 bases, and 11 bases separated the two germline ends. This CDR3 has 13 residues. The CDR3 protein is CASSQASLDEQFF. CDR3 DNA: TGCGCCAGCAGCCAGGCTAGCTTGGATGAGCAGTTCTTC.

The rearrangement links TRBV11-2 to TRBJ1-4, with 7 nucleotides matching TRBD1. J gave up 7 bases and V 5 bases, and 10 bases lay outside the gene matches. The CDR3 loop spans 15 amino acids. Per the germline V gene, CDR1 is SGHAT and CDR2 is FQNNGV. CDR3: CASSRDRAGLEKLFF. The CDR3 DNA reads as TGTGCCAGCAGCCGTGACAGGGCTGGTCTTGAAAAACTGTTTTTT.

The CDR3 DNA is TGTGCCAGCAGTGAAAGGTTAGGGGGGAGGCAGCCCCAGCATTTT. It yields the protein CASSERLGGRQPQHF. The gene calls are TRBV6-1 and TRBJ1-5, with D possibly matching TRBD1 (6 bases). The CDR3 runs to 15 residues. CDR1 is MNHNS and CDR2 is SASEGT in the germline V gene. V shed 2 bases and J shed 7 bases, with 15 bases lying between them.

The chain joins TRBV27 to TRBJ1-1, with D tentatively TRBD1 (6 bases). Germline-derived CDR1 and CDR2 are MNHEY and SMNVEV (reference sequence). Trimming removed 3 bases from V and 1 base from J, with 12 bases in between. The CDR3 has 15 amino acids. CDR3 sequence (DNA): TGTGCCAGCAGTTTGTCGGGCAGGGGGAACACTGAAGCTTTCTTT. This codes for CASSLSGRGNTEAFF.

This clonotype was seen ten or more times. V and J are TRBV20-1 and TRBJ2-1, with 11 bases matching TRBD2. J gave up 6 bases and V 6 bases, and 16 bases lay outside the gene matches. Germline CDR1 DFQATT, CDR2 SNEGSKA (reference sequence). The CDR3 runs 17 residues. This chain's CDR3 is CSATLIAPGLAVNEQFF. The CDR3 DNA sequence: TGCAGTGCCACTCTAATTGCTCCGGGACTAGCGGTCAATGAGCAGTTCTTC.

V usage is TRBV20-1 and J usage is TRBJ2-7; 7 positions match TRBD2. CDR3 length: 14 residues. Trimming took 0 bases from V and 2 from J; bases not matched to a gene: 4. CDR1 and CDR2 from the germline V gene are DFQATT and SNEGSKA (reference sequence). CDR3 amino acids: CSARDGGGAYEQYF. The CDR3 DNA follows: TGCAGTGCTAGAGATGGTGGGGGGGCCTACGAGCAGTACTTC.

CDR3 coding DNA: TGTGCCAGCAGTGAGGGCAGCCTCCAAGAGACCCAGTACTTC. It specifies CASSEGSLQETQYF. V gene TRBV2 combines with J gene TRBJ2-5; no reliable D call. V was pared by 3 bases and J by 1 base, with 9 bases between. Germline V gene sequence: CDR1 SNHLY, CDR2 FYNNEI. This CDR3 is 14 amino acids long.

This clonotype was seen a handful of times. This chain joins TRBV24-1 and TRBJ2-1; D gene ambiguous. TRBJ2-5 matches the DNA end more closely, so the J call is doubtful. The CDR3 contains 12 residues. The germline V gene has CDR1 KGHDR and CDR2 SFDVKD. The CDR3 DNA follows: TGTGCCACCAGTGACCGTTTACAGACCCAGTACTTC. It translates to CATSDRLQTQYF.

This chain links TRBV19 with TRBJ2-3; D is possibly TRBD1 (6 bases). The germline gives CDR1 LNHDA, CDR2 SQIVND (reference sequence). The CDR3 loop spans 15 amino acids. The V end lost 5 bases, the J end lost 0 bases, and 12 bases lay between the germline ends. The CDR3 spells CASSARTVSTDTQYF. The CDR3 DNA sequence: TGTGCCAGTAGTGCAAGGACAGTGAGCACAGATACGCAGTATTTT.

The J gene is TRBJ2-2, the V gene TRBV20-1; 11 nucleotides match TRBD1. The CDR3 spans 15 residues. Germline V gene sequence: CDR1 DFQATT, CDR2 SNEGSKA (reference sequence). Trimming cost V 3 bases and J 3 bases; bases outside gene matches: 3. Here the CDR3 DNA reads TGCAGTGCTAGTAGGGGACAGGGGGACACCGGGGAGCTGTTTTTT. Protein sequence: CSASRGQGDTGELFF.

With regard to this clonotype: Being one base from a much bigger clone, this may be a read error. This chain joins TRBV9 and TRBJ2-1; TRBD2 might be the D (6 bases). The CDR3 has 15 amino acids. Germline V CDR1 and CDR2: SGDLS, YYNGEE. The CDR3: CASSGSGNSYSEQFF. In DNA, the CDR3 is TGTGCCAGCAGCGGTAGCGGTAATTCCTACAGTGAGCAGTTCTTC.

This clonotype was counted ten times or more. The chain recombines TRBV20-1 with TRBJ2-3; D perhaps matches TRBD2 (7 bases). V dropped 6 bases and J dropped 1 base, with 14 bases sitting between them. The V gene's germline CDR1 is DFQATT and CDR2 SNEGSKA (reference sequence). The CDR3 is 14 residues long. This CDR3 is CSARRGGGTDTQYF. In DNA, the CDR3 is TGCAGTGCCCGTAGGGGGGGGGGCACAGATACGCAGTATTTT.

This chain uses TRBV7-3 with TRBJ2-5; perhaps D is TRBD1 or TRBD2 (5 bases each). This CDR3 comprises 14 residues. Germline values: CDR1 SGHTA, CDR2 FQGTGA. Trimming stripped 8 bases from V and 2 bases from J, with 15 bases between. CDR3 sequence reads: CASSQRGGQETQYF. CDR3 coding DNA: TGTGCCAGCTCCCAGAGGGGCGGACAAGAGACCCAGTACTTC.

V usage is TRBV10-3 and J usage is TRBJ1-1; perhaps TRBD1 as D (5 bases). From germline, CDR1 is ENHRY and CDR2 SYGVKD. V was cut by 5 bases and J by 12 bases, with 19 bases left in between. CDR3 length equals 13 residues. In nucleotides, the CDR3 is TGTGCCATCAGTCCGTCCCAGGGAGACGAACCTTTCTTT. The encoded protein is CAISPSQGDEPFF.

This clonotype was seen repeatedly, ten times or more. This rearrangement joins TRBV25-1 to TRBJ2-3; 9 positions match TRBD1. Germline V lookup: CDR1 MGHDK, CDR2 SYGVNS. The trim removed 4 bases at V and 7 bases at J, leaving 9 bases unmatched. This CDR3 has 15 residues. The chain's CDR3 is CASSGPGTGTYTQYF. In nucleotides, the CDR3 is TGTGCCAGCAGTGGCCCCGGGACAGGGACATATACGCAGTATTTT.

This clonotype was seen a handful of times. The chain combines TRBV2 with TRBJ1-1; TRBD1 matches 8 bases. V lost 2 bases to trimming and J lost 4 bases; unmatched junction nucleotides: 0. The CDR3 has 13 amino acids. Germline V gene lookup returns CDR1 SNHLY and CDR2 FYNNEI. The CDR3 protein is CASSETGGTEAFF. In DNA, the CDR3 is TGTGCCAGCAGTGAAACAGGGGGCACTGAAGCTTTCTTT.

The chain combines TRBV29-1 with TRBJ2-7, with 10 bases fitting TRBD2. Looked up from germline, CDR1 is SQVTM and CDR2 is ANQGSEA. V dropped 6 bases and J dropped 1; count of bases not matched to a gene: 3. The CDR3 contains 13 residues. In DNA form, the CDR3 reads TGCAGCGTCCTAGCGGGAGATTCCTACGAGCAGTACTTC. It translates to CSVLAGDSYEQYF.

The V and J genes are TRBV2 and TRBJ2-2; no firm D call. This CDR3 has 13 amino acids. Germline CDR1 SNHLY, CDR2 FYNNEI. The V gene lost 7 bases and the J gene lost 5 bases, with 11 bases spanning the gap. The chain's CDR3 is CASTVLETGELFF. CDR3 sequence (DNA): TGTGCCAGCACCGTGTTAGAGACCGGGGAGCTGTTTTTT.